This T cell receptor beta chain comes out of a study of identical twins. One entry per CDR3 protein, called by TCRdb with MiXCR from the 5' RACE reads. The table has about 890,000 distinct CDR3 sequences, 10% to 15% seen once. V lost 4 bases and J lost 7, with 25 bases in between. This CDR3 is built from 17 residues. Germline V gene data show CDR1 as MGHRA and CDR2 as YSYEKL. The same sample was also used in a study of yellow fever vaccine responses in identical twins.

This TCR was recovered from a woman under 30 in good health. The V gene is TRBV4-1, the J gene TRBJ2-5; a weak D match, TRBD1 (6 bases). Sequencing was done on a sample of PBMCs. CDR3 loop: CASSPGPAQGRTGTQYF. The CDR3 DNA follows: TGCGCCAGCAGCCCCGGCCCGGCACAGGGCAGAACGGGGACCCAGTACTTC.